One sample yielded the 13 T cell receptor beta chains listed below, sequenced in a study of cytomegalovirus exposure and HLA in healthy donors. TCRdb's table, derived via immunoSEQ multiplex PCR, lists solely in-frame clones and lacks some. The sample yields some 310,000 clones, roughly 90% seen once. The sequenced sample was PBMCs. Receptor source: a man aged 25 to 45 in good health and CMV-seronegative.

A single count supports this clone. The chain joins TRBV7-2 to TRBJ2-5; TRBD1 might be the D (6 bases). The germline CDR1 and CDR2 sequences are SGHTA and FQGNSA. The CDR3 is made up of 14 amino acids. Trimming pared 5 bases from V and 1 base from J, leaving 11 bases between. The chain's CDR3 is CASSLQGGQETQYF. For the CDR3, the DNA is TGTGCCAGCAGCCTACAGGGTGGCCAAGAGACCCAGTACTTC.

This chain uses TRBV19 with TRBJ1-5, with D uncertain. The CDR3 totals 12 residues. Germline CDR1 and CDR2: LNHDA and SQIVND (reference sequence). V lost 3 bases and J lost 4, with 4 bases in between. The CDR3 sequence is CASSITNQPQHF. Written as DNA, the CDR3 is TGTGCCAGTAGTATCACAAATCAGCCCCAGCATTTT.

CDR3 in amino acids: CASSLKGQGNTGELFF. The CDR3 DNA reads as TGTGCCAGCAGCTTAAAAGGACAGGGAAACACCGGGGAGCTGTTTTTT. The chain carries TRBV7-9 and TRBJ2-2; 8 nucleotides agree with TRBD1. The CDR3 runs 16 residues. V lost 2 bases to trimming and J lost 2 bases; unmatched junction nucleotides: 4. Looked up from germline, CDR1 is SEHNR and CDR2 is FQNEAQ (reference sequence).

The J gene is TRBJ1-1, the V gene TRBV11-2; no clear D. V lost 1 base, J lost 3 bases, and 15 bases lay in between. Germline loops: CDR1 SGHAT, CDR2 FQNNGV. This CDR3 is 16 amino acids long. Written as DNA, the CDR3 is TGTGCCAGCAGCTTAGGTCGCGTAATAGCCTACACTGAAGCTTTCTTT. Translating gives CASSLGRVIAYTEAFF.

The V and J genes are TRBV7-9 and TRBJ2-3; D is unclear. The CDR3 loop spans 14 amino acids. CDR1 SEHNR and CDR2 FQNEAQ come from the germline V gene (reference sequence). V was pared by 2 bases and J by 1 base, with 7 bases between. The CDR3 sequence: CASSLSQRTDTQYF. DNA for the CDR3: TGTGCCAGCAGCTTATCACAGCGCACAGATACGCAGTATTTT.

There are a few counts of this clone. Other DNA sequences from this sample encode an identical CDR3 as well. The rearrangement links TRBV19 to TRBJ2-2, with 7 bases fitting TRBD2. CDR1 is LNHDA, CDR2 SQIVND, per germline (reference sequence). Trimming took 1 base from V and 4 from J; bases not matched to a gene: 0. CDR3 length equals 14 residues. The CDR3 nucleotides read TGTGCCAGTAGTATAGCGGGGGGCACCGGGGAGCTGTTTTTT. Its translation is CASSIAGGTGELFF.

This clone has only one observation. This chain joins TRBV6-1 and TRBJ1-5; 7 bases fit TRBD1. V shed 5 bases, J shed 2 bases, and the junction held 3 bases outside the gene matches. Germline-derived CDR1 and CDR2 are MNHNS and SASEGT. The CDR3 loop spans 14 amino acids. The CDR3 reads CASSSTGGNQPQHF. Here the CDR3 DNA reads TGTGCCAGCAGTTCTACAGGGGGCAATCAGCCCCAGCATTTT.

CDR3 loop: CASSLGGADGYTF. The DNA for the CDR3 is TGTGCCAGCAGCTTAGGGGGCGCCGATGGCTACACCTTC. This rearrangement joins TRBV7-9 to TRBJ1-2; weak D call: TRBD1 (5 bases). The V gene's germline CDR1 is SEHNR and CDR2 FQNEAQ (reference sequence). CDR3 length: 13 residues. Trimming left V 1 base short and J 6 bases short, with 9 bases between.

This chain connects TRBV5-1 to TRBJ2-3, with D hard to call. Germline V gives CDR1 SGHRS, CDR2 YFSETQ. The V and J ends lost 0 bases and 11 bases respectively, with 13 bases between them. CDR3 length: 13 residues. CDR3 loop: CASSLEPAVRQYF. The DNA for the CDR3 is TGCGCCAGCAGCTTGGAACCCGCGGTGAGGCAGTATTTT.

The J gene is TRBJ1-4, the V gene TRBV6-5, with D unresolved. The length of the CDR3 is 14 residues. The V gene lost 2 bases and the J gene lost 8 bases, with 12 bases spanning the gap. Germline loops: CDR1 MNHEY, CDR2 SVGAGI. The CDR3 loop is CASSYILAREKLFF. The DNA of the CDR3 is TGTGCCAGCAGTTACATTCTCGCCCGGGAAAAACTGTTTTTT.

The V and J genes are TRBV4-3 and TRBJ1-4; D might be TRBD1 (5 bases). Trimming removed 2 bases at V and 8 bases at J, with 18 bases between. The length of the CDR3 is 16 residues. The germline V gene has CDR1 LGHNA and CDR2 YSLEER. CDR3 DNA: TGCGCCAGCAGCCAACACGGGACTAATGTAGGGGAAAAACTGTTTTTT. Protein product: CASSQHGTNVGEKLFF.

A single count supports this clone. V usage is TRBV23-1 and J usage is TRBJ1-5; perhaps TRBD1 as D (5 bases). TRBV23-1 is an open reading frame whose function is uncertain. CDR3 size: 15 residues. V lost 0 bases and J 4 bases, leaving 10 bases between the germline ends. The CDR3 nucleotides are TGCGCCAGCAGTCAATCGTACAGGTCAAATCAGCCCCAGCATTTT. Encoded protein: CASSQSYRSNQPQHF.

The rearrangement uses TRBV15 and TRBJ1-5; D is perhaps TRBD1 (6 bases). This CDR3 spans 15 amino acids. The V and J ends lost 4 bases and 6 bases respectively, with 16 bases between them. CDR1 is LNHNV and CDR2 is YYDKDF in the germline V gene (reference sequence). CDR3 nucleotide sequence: TGTGCCACCAGCATAGATTCAGGGGCGGGTCAGCCCCAGCATTTT. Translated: CATSIDSGAGQPQHF.